Shown below are 31 T cell receptor beta chains from a single sample sequenced in a study of blood T cell repertoires in COVID-19. Data came from immunoSEQ multiplex PCR; TCRdb stores just in-frame clones and leaves some out. The table lists about 190,000 clones, more than 85% of them singletons. The specimen was peripheral blood. The receptors originated from a man aged 25-45 years with acute or convalescent COVID-19.

This chain connects TRBV24-1 to TRBJ2-7; D is unclear. The CDR3 runs to 16 residues. V gave up 0 bases and J gave up 3 bases, with 14 bases separating them. Germline-derived CDR1 and CDR2 are KGHDR and SFDVKD. The CDR3 DNA reads as TGTGCCACCAGTGATTTGCGGTTTGTGCTCTTCTACGAGCAGTACTTC. Translation gives CATSDLRFVLFYEQYF.

The chain carries TRBV28 and TRBJ2-3, with 9 bases lining up with TRBD1. Germline values: CDR1 MDHEN, CDR2 SYDVKM. Unmatched junction bases numbered 8, after V lost 8 bases and J lost 2 bases. The length of the CDR3 is 15 residues. The CDR3 sequence is CASPAGTGYTDTQYF. As DNA, the CDR3 is TGTGCCAGCCCAGCCGGGACAGGGTACACAGATACGCAGTATTTT.

This chain links TRBV28 with TRBJ2-3, with 8 bases that match TRBD1. J lost 1 base, V lost 5 bases, and 11 bases had no gene match. Germline V CDR1 and CDR2: MDHEN, SYDVKM. The CDR3 contains 17 residues. CDR3 residues: CASSSRGRGRRTDTQYF. CDR3 nucleotides: TGTGCCAGCAGTAGCCGAGGCAGGGGGCGTCGCACAGATACGCAGTATTTT.

The chain uses TRBV11-2 and TRBJ2-1; a possible D gene is TRBD1 (5 bases). The germline V and J ends were trimmed by 2 bases and 3 bases, with 11 bases remaining between them. Looked up from germline, CDR1 is SGHAT and CDR2 is FQNNGV. The CDR3 is 15 amino acids. The CDR3 spells CASSLTVGRYNEQFF. The CDR3 DNA reads TGTGCCAGCAGCTTAACGGTGGGGCGCTACAATGAGCAGTTCTTC.

In this sample, this clone turned up once. The genes are TRBV5-5 and TRBJ2-7; 12 bases match TRBD1. J gave up 7 bases and V 2 bases, and 7 bases lay outside the gene matches. The CDR3 sequence is 15 residues long. Germline CDR1 reads SGHKS; CDR2 reads YYEKEE (reference sequence). CDR3 nucleotide sequence: TGTGCCAGCAGCTTTGTGGGACAGGGGGCAGAGGAGCAGTACTTC. This encodes CASSFVGQGAEEQYF.

The V call is TRBV27, the J call TRBJ1-6; D is unclear. Trimming took off 3 bases at V and 7 bases at J, with 7 bases between the two ends. CDR3 size: 13 residues. Germline CDR1 is MNHEY and CDR2 is SMNVEV (reference sequence). CDR3 nucleotides: TGTGCCAGCAGTTTTGGCCCCAATTCACCCCTCCACTTT. This translates into CASSFGPNSPLHF.

On this clone itself: The same CDR3 also results from other DNA sequences found in this sample. This chain connects TRBV24-1 to TRBJ2-7; 8 bases map to TRBD1. Germline CDR1 reads KGHDR; CDR2 reads SFDVKD. This CDR3 is built from 15 residues. J was trimmed by 1 base and V by 4 bases; bases with no gene match: 5. CDR3 DNA sequence: TGTGCCACCAGTGACCCACGGGACAGGTCCTACGAGCAGTACTTC. It codes for CATSDPRDRSYEQYF.

The chain carries TRBV27 and TRBJ2-6; D uncertain. V shed 5 bases and J shed 0 bases, with 5 bases lying between them. In germline, CDR1 is MNHEY, CDR2 SMNVEV (reference sequence). CDR3 length equals 14 residues. The CDR3 nucleotides read TGTGCCAGCAGTCGCGTCTCTGGGGCCAACGTCCTGACTTTC. Translation gives CASSRVSGANVLTF. Based on the CDR3 plus reference TRBV27 and TRBJ2-6, the full variable domain is EAQVTQNPRYLITVTGKKLTVTCSQNMNHEYMSWYRQDPGLGLRQIYYSMNVEVTDKGDVPEGYKVSRKEKRNFPLILESPSPNQTSLYFCASSRVSGANVLTFGAGSRLTVL.

The chain joins TRBV24-1 to TRBJ2-2; 10 nucleotides match TRBD1. The CDR3 totals 17 residues. The germline CDR1 and CDR2 sequences are KGHDR and SFDVKD. The V gene end was trimmed by 4 bases and the J gene end by 4 bases; junction bases not matched to a gene: 8. Here the CDR3 DNA reads TGTGCCACCAGTGACCGAGACAGGGGGCCTCGCACCGGGGAGCTGTTTTTT. This encodes CATSDRDRGPRTGELFF.

The V gene is TRBV10-3, the J gene TRBJ1-6; maybe TRBD1 (5 bases). V was trimmed by 3 bases and J by 8 bases, leaving 8 bases between them. Germline CDR1 reads ENHRY; CDR2 reads SYGVKD. This CDR3 contains 13 residues. CDR3 sequence reads: CAISEGVDSPLHF. The CDR3 nucleotides are TGTGCCATCAGTGAAGGGGTAGATTCACCCCTCCACTTT.

The J gene is TRBJ2-5, the V gene TRBV4-1; 9 bases are shared with TRBD1. This CDR3 comprises 17 residues. V gave up 2 bases and J gave up 5 bases; unmatched junction bases: 12. Germline V gene data show CDR1 as MGHRA and CDR2 as YSYEKL. This CDR3 reads CASSQSPYRGPRETQYF. DNA for the CDR3: TGCGCCAGCAGCCAATCCCCATACAGGGGGCCGAGGGAGACCCAGTACTTC.

V and J are TRBV20-1 and TRBJ2-2; 8 positions agree with TRBD2. CDR1 is DFQATT, CDR2 SNEGSKA, per germline (reference sequence). The CDR3 is 15 residues long. The junction had 7 bases not matched to a gene; V was cut back by 3 bases and J by 4 bases. CDR3: CSASRTSSSTGELFF. The CDR3 DNA sequence: TGCAGTGCTAGTCGGACTAGCTCGAGCACCGGGGAGCTGTTTTTT.

This sequence joins TRBV7-3 and TRBJ1-5, with 8 bases identical to TRBD1. CDR1 SGHTA and CDR2 FQGTGA come from the germline V gene. This CDR3 is built from 16 residues. With 2 bases clipped from V and 2 bases from J, the junction kept 5 bases outside the gene matches. The CDR3 nucleotides are TGTGCCAGCAGCTTAGCAGGGGGCGCAGGCAATCAGCCCCAGCATTTT. Its translation is CASSLAGGAGNQPQHF.

This chain joins TRBV18 and TRBJ2-5, with 14 bases matching TRBD2. The CDR3 spans 16 residues. V shed 2 bases, J shed 4 bases, and the junction held 3 bases outside the gene matches. CDR1 and CDR2 from the germline V gene are KGHSH and LQKENI. CDR3 amino acids: CASSPGTSGSTETQYF. The CDR3 DNA reads TGTGCCAGCTCACCAGGGACTAGCGGGAGCACAGAGACCCAGTACTTC.

The chain uses TRBV2 and TRBJ2-3; 7 positions agree with TRBD1. This CDR3 comprises 16 residues. Germline V gives CDR1 SNHLY, CDR2 FYNNEI. Trimming cost V 2 bases and J 4 bases; bases outside gene matches: 9. CDR3 DNA sequence: TGTGCCAGCAGTGAAATGGCAGGGGGATATGCAGATACGCAGTATTTT. Residues: CASSEMAGGYADTQYF.

This chain links TRBV29-1 with TRBJ2-3; 9 bases map to TRBD2. V dropped 4 bases and J dropped 2; count of bases not matched to a gene: 10. Germline assignment: CDR1 SQVTM and CDR2 ANQGSEA. The CDR3 sequence is 16 residues long. The CDR3 loop reads CSVGGIAGEHTDTQYF. The CDR3 DNA reads as TGCAGCGTTGGGGGCATAGCGGGGGAACACACAGATACGCAGTATTTT.

J is TRBJ2-6 and V is TRBV5-6, with 8 positions matching TRBD2. Germline-derived CDR1 and CDR2 are SGHDT and YYEEEE. V shed 1 base and J 1 base; nucleotides not matched to a gene: 7. The CDR3 runs to 18 residues. CDR3 nucleotide sequence: TGTGCCAGCAGCTTGCCGGGGGGGCCTGCTTCTGGGGCCAACGTCCTGACTTTC. It encodes CASSLPGGPASGANVLTF.

This clone was counted between two and nine times. The V gene is TRBV5-1, the J gene TRBJ2-2; unclear D gene. Germline V lookup: CDR1 SGHRS, CDR2 YFSETQ. The CDR3 extends over 14 amino acids. Trimming cost V 2 bases and J 1 base, with 6 bases left between them. The chain's CDR3 is CASSFEVNTGELFF. The CDR3 DNA reads as TGCGCCAGCAGCTTCGAGGTGAACACCGGGGAGCTGTTTTTT.

This sequence joins TRBV9 and TRBJ1-6, with TRBD1 as a possible D gene (6 bases). The CDR3 loop spans 13 amino acids. The germline V gene encodes CDR1 SGDLS and CDR2 YYNGEE. V was clipped by 2 bases and J by 11 bases, with 11 bases between them. The CDR3 DNA is TGTGCCAGCAGCGTTTCGACAGGCCCACCCCTCCACTTT. It encodes CASSVSTGPPLHF. The variable domain in full, with the rest retrieved from reference TRBV9 and TRBJ1-6, is DSGVTQTPKHLITATGQRVTLRCSPRSGDLSVYWYQQSLDQGLQFLIQYYNGEERAKGNILERFSAQQFPDLHSELNLSSLELGDSALYFCASSVSTGPPLHFGNGTRLTVT.

The chain is built from TRBV30 and TRBJ2-5; tentative D call: TRBD1 (5 bases). The CDR3 is 13 amino acids. CDR1 GTSNPN and CDR2 SVGIG come from the germline V gene (reference sequence). The ends were cut back, 2 bases at V and 6 bases at J, with 13 bases in the middle. Written as DNA, the CDR3 is TGTGCCTGGAGTCCAGGGCAGGTACAGACCCAGTACTTC. The encoded protein is CAWSPGQVQTQYF.

V gene TRBV5-6 combines with J gene TRBJ2-1; tentatively, D is TRBD2 (7 bases). This CDR3 has 15 residues. The germline V gene has CDR1 SGHDT and CDR2 YYEEEE. Trimming removed 0 bases from V and 6 bases from J, with 13 bases in between. The CDR3 bases are TGTGCCAGCAGCTTGGGGCCGGGGGGCGGCAATGAGCAGTTCTTC. As protein: CASSLGPGGGNEQFF.

The chain links TRBV7-6 to TRBJ2-1; 8 nucleotides align to TRBD2. From germline, CDR1 is SGHVS and CDR2 FNYEAQ. Trimming removed 5 bases from V and 8 bases from J; junction bases left unmatched: 11. There are 15 residues in the CDR3. In nucleotides, the CDR3 is TGTGCCAGCAGCCGCGGGGGGCGTCGTCGGGATGAGCAGTTCTTC. Translating gives CASSRGGRRRDEQFF.

V and J are TRBV7-9 and TRBJ2-7; D might be TRBD2 (5 bases). Trimming removed 5 bases at V and 0 bases at J, with 5 bases between. The CDR3 has 12 amino acids. Germline CDR1 reads SEHNR; CDR2 reads FQNEAQ (reference sequence). In nucleotides, the CDR3 is TGTGCCAGCAGCGGAGGCTCCTACGAGCAGTACTTC. Translating gives CASSGGSYEQYF.

The rearrangement links TRBV30 to TRBJ1-5; a weak D match, TRBD1 (6 bases). Between the trimmed V and J ends, which lost 1 base and 1 base, there was a span of 11 bases. CDR3 length equals 15 residues. Germline V lookup: CDR1 GTSNPN, CDR2 SVGIG (reference sequence). CDR3 DNA sequence: TGTGCCTGGAGTGAAGGGGGTTCGAGCAATCAGCCCCAGCATTTT. Its translation: CAWSEGGSSNQPQHF.

About this clone: Other DNA sequences in this specimen translate into the identical CDR3. The chain links TRBV29-1 to TRBJ1-1; D is ambiguous. The CDR3 covers 12 residues. V was shortened by 5 bases and J by 0 bases, with 7 bases between the two germline ends. Germline values: CDR1 SQVTM, CDR2 ANQGSEA. CDR3 loop: CSVSTVNTEAFF. The CDR3 coding sequence is TGCAGCGTTAGCACGGTGAACACTGAAGCTTTCTTT.

The gene calls are TRBV18 and TRBJ1-5; no firm D call. Germline V lookup: CDR1 KGHSH, CDR2 LQKENI. The length of the CDR3 is 13 residues. Trimming removed 2 bases from V and 4 bases from J, with 6 bases in between. CDR3 DNA sequence: TGTGCCAGCTCACCAGTAACAAATCAGCCCCAGCATTTT. Its translation: CASSPVTNQPQHF. The full variable domain, in which reference TRBV18 and TRBJ1-5 provide the parts outside the CDR3, is NAGVMQNPRHLVRRRGQEARLRCSPMKGHSHVYWYRQLPEEGLKFMVYLQKENIIDESGMPKERFSAEFPKEGPSILRIQQVVRGDSAAYFCASSPVTNQPQHFGDGTRLSIL.

J is TRBJ2-3 and V is TRBV18; D gene unclear. The CDR3 spans 12 residues. Per the germline V gene, CDR1 is KGHSH and CDR2 is LQKENI. Trimming shortened V by 6 bases and J by 6 bases, and 10 bases separated the two germline ends. The CDR3 loop is CASSETPDTQYF. The CDR3 nucleotides read TGTGCCAGCTCTGAGACTCCCGATACGCAGTATTTT.

The genes are TRBV29-1 and TRBJ1-1, with D unresolved. The germline V gene encodes CDR1 SQVTM and CDR2 ANQGSEA. With 1 base removed from V and 7 bases from J, the gap between germline ends came to 10 bases. The CDR3 is made up of 12 amino acids. CDR3 protein: CSVEGALGEAFF. Here the CDR3 DNA reads TGCAGCGTTGAAGGAGCGTTGGGTGAAGCTTTCTTT.

The chain has TRBV6-5 and TRBJ2-1; 14 bases fit TRBD2. V lost 6 bases and J lost 7; bases outside the gene matches: 5. CDR3 length: 15 amino acids. Per germline, CDR1 MNHEY and CDR2 SVGAGI. The CDR3 here is CASRTGTSGGNEQFF. DNA for the CDR3: TGTGCCAGCAGGACCGGGACTAGCGGGGGTAATGAGCAGTTCTTC.

In its sample, this clone was seen once. V gene TRBV14 combines with J gene TRBJ2-6, with 7 positions matching TRBD2. With 2 bases clipped from V and 2 bases from J, the junction kept 6 bases outside the gene matches. The germline gives CDR1 SGHDN, CDR2 FVKESK. There are 17 residues in the CDR3. The CDR3 sequence: CASSQSMAGAGANVLTF. CDR3 in DNA: TGTGCCAGCAGCCAATCGATGGCGGGAGCTGGGGCCAACGTCCTGACTTTC.

V is TRBV19 and J is TRBJ1-2; tentative D call: TRBD1 (5 bases). V was pared by 10 bases and J by 4 bases, with 16 bases between. Looked up from germline, CDR1 is LNHDA and CDR2 is SQIVND (reference sequence). There are 13 residues in the CDR3. Here the CDR3 DNA reads TGTGCCACCAGGAGGGCAGGGACCTATGGCTACACCTTC. It codes for CATRRAGTYGYTF.